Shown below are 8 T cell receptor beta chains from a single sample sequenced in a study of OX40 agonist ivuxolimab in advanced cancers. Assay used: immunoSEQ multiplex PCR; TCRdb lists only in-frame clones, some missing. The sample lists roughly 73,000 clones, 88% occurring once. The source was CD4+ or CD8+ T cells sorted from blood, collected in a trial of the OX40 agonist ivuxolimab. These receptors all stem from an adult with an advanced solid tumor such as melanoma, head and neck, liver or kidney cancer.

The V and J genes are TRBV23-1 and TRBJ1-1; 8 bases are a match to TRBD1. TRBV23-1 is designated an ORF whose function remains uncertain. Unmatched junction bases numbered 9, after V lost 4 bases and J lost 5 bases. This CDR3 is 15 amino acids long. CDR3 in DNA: TGCGCCAGCAGTCCCGAGGACAGGGAGAAAACTGAAGCTTTCTTT. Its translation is CASSPEDREKTEAFF.

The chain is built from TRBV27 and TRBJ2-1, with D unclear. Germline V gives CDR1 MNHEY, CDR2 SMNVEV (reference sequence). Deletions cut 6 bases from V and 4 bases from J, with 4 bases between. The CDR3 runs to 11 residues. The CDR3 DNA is TGTGCCAGCAGCCTATACAATGAGCAGTTCTTC. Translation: CASSLYNEQFF.

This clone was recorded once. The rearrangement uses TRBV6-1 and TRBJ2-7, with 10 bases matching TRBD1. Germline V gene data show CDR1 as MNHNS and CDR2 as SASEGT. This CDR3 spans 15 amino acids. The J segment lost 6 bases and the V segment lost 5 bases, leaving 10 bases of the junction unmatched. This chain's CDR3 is CASSFGDRGSSEQYF. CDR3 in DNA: TGTGCCAGCAGTTTCGGGGACAGGGGTTCGAGCGAGCAGTACTTC.

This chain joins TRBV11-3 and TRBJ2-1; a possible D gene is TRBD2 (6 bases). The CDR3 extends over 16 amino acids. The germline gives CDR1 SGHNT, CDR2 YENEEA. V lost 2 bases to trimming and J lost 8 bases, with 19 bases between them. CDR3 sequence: CASSLRGGTMFDEQFF. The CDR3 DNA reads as TGTGCCAGCAGCTTACGGGGCGGGACCATGTTCGATGAGCAGTTCTTC.

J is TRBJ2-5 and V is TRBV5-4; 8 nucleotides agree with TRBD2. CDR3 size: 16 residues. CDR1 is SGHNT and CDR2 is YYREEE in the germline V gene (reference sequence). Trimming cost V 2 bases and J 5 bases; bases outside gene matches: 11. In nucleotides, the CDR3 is TGTGCCAGCAGCTTCACCATAGCGGGGTACTGGGAGACCCAGTACTTC. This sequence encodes CASSFTIAGYWETQYF.

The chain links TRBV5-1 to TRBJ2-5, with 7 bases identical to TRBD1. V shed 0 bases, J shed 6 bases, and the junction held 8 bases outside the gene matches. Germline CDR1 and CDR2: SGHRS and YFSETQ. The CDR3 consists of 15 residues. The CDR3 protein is CASSLEGQASKTQYF. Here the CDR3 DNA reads TGCGCCAGCAGCTTGGAAGGACAGGCTTCGAAGACCCAGTACTTC.

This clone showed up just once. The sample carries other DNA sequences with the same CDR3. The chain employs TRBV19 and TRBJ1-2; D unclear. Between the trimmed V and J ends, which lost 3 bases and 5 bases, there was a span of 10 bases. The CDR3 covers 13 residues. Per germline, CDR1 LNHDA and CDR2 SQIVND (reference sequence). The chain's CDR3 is CASSIGGGYGYTF. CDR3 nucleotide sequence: TGTGCCAGTAGTATCGGAGGAGGGTATGGCTACACCTTC.

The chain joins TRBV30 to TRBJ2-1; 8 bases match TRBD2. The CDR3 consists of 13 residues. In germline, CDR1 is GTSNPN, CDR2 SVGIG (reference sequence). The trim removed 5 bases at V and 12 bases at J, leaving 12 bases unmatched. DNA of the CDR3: TGTGCCTGGGCCACTAGCGGCTACATGGGGCAGTTCTTC. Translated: CAWATSGYMGQFF. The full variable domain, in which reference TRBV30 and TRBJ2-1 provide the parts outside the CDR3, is SQTIHQWPATLVQPVGSPLSLECTVEGTSNPNLYWYRQAAGRGLQLLFYSVGIGQISSEVPQNLSASRPQDRQFILSSKKLLLSDSGFYLCAWATSGYMGQFFGPGTRLTVL.